This passage covers 27 T cell receptor beta chains from one sample sequenced in a study of blood T cell repertoires in COVID-19. Data came from immunoSEQ multiplex PCR; TCRdb stores just in-frame clones and leaves some out. The repertoire holds approximately 220,000 clones, around 82% seen once, with 2% to 3% in the top ten. The sample consisted of peripheral blood. The receptors here all came from a woman aged 35 to 49 with active or convalescent COVID-19.

V usage is TRBV5-1 and J usage is TRBJ1-2, with 7 bases lining up with TRBD1. J was trimmed by 4 bases and V by 5 bases; bases with no gene match: 11. The CDR3 contains 15 residues. Germline V gene lookup returns CDR1 SGHRS and CDR2 YFSETQ. The CDR3 here is CASSLSLGQPYGYTF. The CDR3, as DNA: TGCGCCAGCAGTCTGTCCCTGGGACAGCCCTATGGCTACACCTTC.

This chain joins TRBV27 and TRBJ2-7, with unresolved D. Germline CDR1 MNHEY, CDR2 SMNVEV (reference sequence). This CDR3 is built from 15 residues. Trimming stripped 5 bases from V and 5 bases from J, with 19 bases between. The CDR3 sequence: CASSPFGPRPHEQYF. CDR3 in DNA: TGTGCCAGCAGTCCATTTGGGCCAAGGCCACACGAGCAGTACTTC.

The CDR3 coding sequence is TGCAGCGTAGACTGGACAGGGGTCACAGATACGCAGTATTTT. Amino acids: CSVDWTGVTDTQYF. The chain couples TRBV29-1 to TRBJ2-3; 9 nucleotides line up with TRBD1. From germline, CDR1 is SQVTM and CDR2 ANQGSEA. There are 14 residues in the CDR3. Losses at the gene ends were 6 bases for V and 2 bases for J; bases not matched to a gene: 6.

V and J are TRBV5-6 and TRBJ1-6; TRBD1 is a possible D gene (5 bases). The CDR3 has 15 amino acids. CDR1 and CDR2 from the germline V gene are SGHDT and YYEEEE. Trimming took 2 bases from V and 8 from J, leaving 14 bases between them. As DNA, the CDR3 is TGTGCCAGCAGCTTCCCCGACAGCCTTGATTCACCCCTCCACTTT. This translates into CASSFPDSLDSPLHF.

V and J are TRBV11-3 and TRBJ1-1, with 7 bases aligning to TRBD1. V shed 8 bases, J shed 5 bases, and the junction held 17 bases outside the gene matches. Per the germline V gene, CDR1 is SGHNT and CDR2 is YENEEA. The CDR3 covers 16 residues. CDR3 region: CASHRKSTGSGTEAFF. The CDR3 nucleotides read TGTGCCAGCCACCGGAAATCGACAGGGTCCGGGACTGAAGCTTTCTTT.

This clone was recorded only once. The chain uses TRBV5-1 and TRBJ1-1; possibly TRBD1 for D (6 bases). The CDR3 contains 14 residues. V was shortened by 3 bases and J by 2 bases, with 11 bases between the two germline ends. Germline loops: CDR1 SGHRS, CDR2 YFSETQ. The CDR3 bases are TGCGCCAGCAGCTCCCGGACAGTAAACACTGAAGCTTTCTTT. Translation: CASSSRTVNTEAFF.

The gene calls are TRBV5-1 and TRBJ2-5, with a tentative D call TRBD1 (6 bases). With 2 bases removed from V and 1 base from J, the gap between germline ends came to 18 bases. This CDR3 comprises 17 residues. The germline gives CDR1 SGHRS, CDR2 YFSETQ. The CDR3 DNA sequence: TGCGCCAGCAGCTTAGGCGCCTCAGGACAGCTCCAAGAGACCCAGTACTTC. Residues: CASSLGASGQLQETQYF.

A single count supports this clone. The chain employs TRBV9 and TRBJ2-5; D is perhaps TRBD2 (6 bases). From germline, CDR1 is SGDLS and CDR2 YYNGEE. CDR3 length equals 13 residues. Trimming shortened V by 0 bases and J by 7 bases, and 10 bases separated the two germline ends. Here the CDR3 DNA reads TGTGCCAGCAGCGTAGGGGTGGGGGGGACCCAGTACTTC. Translation: CASSVGVGGTQYF.

This clone appeared once. This rearrangement joins TRBV28 to TRBJ1-5; 9 bases map to TRBD1. Germline assignment: CDR1 MDHEN and CDR2 SYDVKM. V lost 4 bases, J lost 0 bases, and 7 bases stayed unmatched. The CDR3 sequence is 17 residues long. CDR3 sequence reads: CASSSLDRGYSNQPQHF. In DNA, the CDR3 is TGTGCCAGCAGTTCCTTGGACAGGGGATATAGCAATCAGCCCCAGCATTTT. Full variable domain (outside the CDR3, taken from reference TRBV28 and TRBJ1-5): DVKVTQSSRYLVKRTGEKVFLECVQDMDHENMFWYRQDPGLGLRLIYFSYDVKMKEKGDIPEGYSVSREKKERFSLILESASTNQTSMYLCASSSLDRGYSNQPQHFGDGTRLSIL.

This rearrangement joins TRBV29-1 to TRBJ2-1; TRBD1 aligns across 7 bases. This CDR3 has 14 amino acids. From germline, CDR1 is SQVTM and CDR2 ANQGSEA. V dropped 7 bases and J dropped 2; count of bases not matched to a gene: 8. The CDR3 DNA sequence: TGCAGCGGTCGACAGGGTAATACCTACAATGAGCAGTTCTTC. It encodes CSGRQGNTYNEQFF.

The sample holds one count of this clone. The V and J genes are TRBV24-1 and TRBJ2-2; D uncertain. The CDR3 has 16 residues. V lost 0 bases to trimming and J lost 0 bases, with 7 bases between them. Germline V gene lookup returns CDR1 KGHDR and CDR2 SFDVKD. In DNA form, the CDR3 reads TGTGCCACCAGTGATTTGGGCAGGCCGAACACCGGGGAGCTGTTTTTT. Its protein is CATSDLGRPNTGELFF.

The chain couples TRBV19 to TRBJ1-4; D is possibly TRBD1 (5 bases). There are 15 residues in the CDR3. Germline lookup yields CDR1 LNHDA and CDR2 SQIVND (reference sequence). Trimming left V 7 bases short and J 0 bases short, with 12 bases between. CDR3 DNA: TGTGCCAGTATCGACAGAGCCTCAACTAATGAAAAACTGTTTTTT. Translating gives CASIDRASTNEKLFF.

This clone was counted between two and nine times. The rearrangement joins TRBV30 to TRBJ2-7; D remains unclear. The CDR3 consists of 14 residues. Germline V gene lookup returns CDR1 GTSNPN and CDR2 SVGIG (reference sequence). V was pared by 1 base and J by 0 bases, with 10 bases between. CDR3 nucleotide sequence: TGTGCCTGGAGTGATTTAGGAGACTCCTACGAGCAGTACTTC. Translating gives CAWSDLGDSYEQYF.

This chain uses TRBV4-3 with TRBJ1-4; 11 nucleotides match TRBD1. V was pared by 3 bases and J by 6 bases, with 6 bases of the junction left unmatched. CDR1 LGHNA and CDR2 YSLEER come from the germline V gene. This CDR3 contains 16 residues. The DNA of the CDR3 is TGCGCCAGCAGCCATGGCCGGGACAGGGGGTATGAAAAACTGTTTTTT. This codes for CASSHGRDRGYEKLFF.

The chain is built from TRBV7-8 and TRBJ2-7, with D maybe TRBD1 (6 bases). The CDR3 consists of 15 residues. Germline lookup yields CDR1 SGHVS and CDR2 FQNEAQ. V was cut by 6 bases and J by 3 bases, with 18 bases left in between. In DNA, the CDR3 is TGTGCCAGCAGTCCCAGGGACACGGCTCTCTACGAGCAGTACTTC. Residues: CASSPRDTALYEQYF.

The chain couples TRBV6-2 or TRBV6-3 to TRBJ2-3, with D hard to call. The CDR3 consists of 13 residues. V shed 1 base and J shed 5 bases, with 7 bases lying between them. Looked up from germline, CDR1 is MNHEY and CDR2 is SVGEGT. This CDR3 reads CASSYFPGDTQYF. CDR3 coding DNA: TGTGCCAGCAGTTACTTCCCAGGAGATACGCAGTATTTT.

The chain's CDR3 is CASTRDNQETQYF. The DNA for the CDR3 is TGCGCCAGCACCCGGGACAACCAAGAGACCCAGTACTTC. V gene TRBV5-1 combines with J gene TRBJ2-5; possibly TRBD1 for D (6 bases). With 6 bases removed from V and 0 bases from J, the gap between germline ends came to 9 bases. Germline V gives CDR1 SGHRS, CDR2 YFSETQ. The CDR3 is 13 amino acids.

This chain joins TRBV11-3 and TRBJ2-3, with D possibly TRBD1 on 5 matching bases. CDR3 length equals 16 residues. V gave up 1 base and J gave up 6 bases, with 17 bases separating them. CDR1 is SGHNT, CDR2 YENEEA, per germline. CDR3 residues: CASSLVGRPTPDTQYF. The DNA for the CDR3 is TGTGCCAGCAGCTTAGTGGGGCGGCCCACCCCGGATACGCAGTATTTT.

The gene calls are TRBV27 and TRBJ1-2, with 7 bases identical to TRBD1. Trimming at V came to 5 bases and at J to 10 bases, leaving 13 bases not matched to a gene. This CDR3 region has 14 residues. Germline CDR1 MNHEY, CDR2 SMNVEV (reference sequence). The CDR3 loop is CASSPIRDSSDYTF. The CDR3 DNA follows: TGTGCCAGCAGTCCTATTCGGGACAGTTCCGACTACACCTTC.

The chain has TRBV28 and TRBJ1-1, with D maybe TRBD1 (5 bases). With 3 bases removed from V and 3 bases from J, the gap between germline ends came to 8 bases. The CDR3 contains 13 residues. Germline V gene sequence: CDR1 MDHEN, CDR2 SYDVKM. The CDR3: CASSFPGDTEAFF. CDR3 DNA: TGTGCCAGCAGTTTTCCGGGGGACACTGAAGCTTTCTTT.

CDR3 sequence: CASSAVRGGETQYF. The CDR3 bases are TGTGCCAGCAGCGCCGTAAGGGGAGGAGAGACCCAGTACTTC. The V gene is TRBV11-3, the J gene TRBJ2-5; D is possibly TRBD2 (6 bases). This CDR3 is built from 14 residues. V lost 5 bases and J 4 bases, leaving 14 bases between the germline ends. Germline lookup yields CDR1 SGHNT and CDR2 YENEEA.

The chain couples TRBV27 to TRBJ2-1, with D unresolved. CDR1 MNHEY and CDR2 SMNVEV come from the germline V gene (reference sequence). There are 15 residues in the CDR3. Deletions cut 0 bases from V and 2 bases from J, with 8 bases between. This chain's CDR3 is CASSLSAGTYNEQFF. The CDR3 bases are TGTGCCAGCAGTTTATCCGCAGGTACCTACAATGAGCAGTTCTTC.

The CDR3 DNA reads TGTGCCACCAGTGATCCCGGGTATGGGGGGAGAATCACCTACAATGAGCAGTTCTTC. Its translation is CATSDPGYGGRITYNEQFF. The chain is built from TRBV24-1 and TRBJ2-1; D is possibly TRBD2 (6 bases). V gave up 3 bases and J gave up 2 bases, with 22 bases separating them. Germline V gives CDR1 KGHDR, CDR2 SFDVKD. The CDR3 extends over 19 amino acids.

This clone was picked up a small number of times. CDR3 sequence: CASSTLWGQGVAGELFF. DNA for the CDR3: TGTGCCAGCAGCACCCTTTGGGGACAGGGAGTGGCCGGGGAGCTGTTTTTT. The V call is TRBV5-4, the J call TRBJ2-2; 9 bases line up with TRBD1. CDR1 is SGHNT and CDR2 is YYREEE in the germline V gene (reference sequence). The V segment lost 4 bases and the J segment 6 bases; nucleotides outside the gene matches: 13. The CDR3 length is 17 residues.

The J gene is TRBJ1-3, the V gene TRBV11-2; 8 positions match TRBD1. V was pared by 2 bases and J by 4 bases, with 7 bases of the junction left unmatched. The germline V gene encodes CDR1 SGHAT and CDR2 FQNNGV. The CDR3 is 16 residues long. Here the CDR3 reads CASSLQGAMRGNTIYF. CDR3 DNA: TGTGCCAGCAGCTTACAGGGGGCGATGCGAGGAAACACCATATATTTT.

The V call is TRBV3-1 (or the pseudogene TRBV3-2), the J call TRBJ2-5; 13 bases are a match to TRBD2. This CDR3 spans 17 amino acids. The V segment lost 3 bases and the J segment 2 bases; nucleotides outside the gene matches: 6. CDR1 is LGHDT, CDR2 YNNKEL, per germline (reference sequence). In DNA, the CDR3 is TGTGCCAGCAGCCAGGGGACTAGCGGGACCCGTCAAGAGACCCAGTACTTC. It is translated as CASSQGTSGTRQETQYF.

The gene calls are TRBV4-3 and TRBJ2-4; 8 bases are a match to TRBD1. The CDR3 is 16 amino acids. V lost 1 base to trimming and J lost 6 bases; unmatched junction nucleotides: 8. Germline CDR1 LGHNA, CDR2 YSLEER. CDR3 bases: TGCGCCAGCAGCCAAGGGTGGACAGGGAGTTCAAACATTCAGTACTTC. Protein: CASSQGWTGSSNIQYF.